The 9 T cell receptor beta chains listed next were all sequenced from one sample in a study of T cell repertoires in cytomegalovirus infection. TCRdb passed the reads through MiXCR, listing each CDR3 protein once. The sample has roughly 78,000 distinct CDR3 sequences, about 37% seen once. For these TCRs, the target antigens are not known. The input for sequencing was CD8+ T cells from cultured PBMCs, taken from culture after CMV antigen stimulation. Receptor source: a human donor in good health (CMV status not recorded). Some clones in this sample may be carry-over from other donors' samples.

This clonotype was counted ten times or more. This chain connects TRBV20-1 to TRBJ2-1, with TRBD2 matching 10 bases. The CDR3 length is 18 residues. CDR1 is DFQATT, CDR2 SNEGSKA, per germline (reference sequence). The V gene end was trimmed by 0 bases and the J gene end by 0 bases; junction bases not matched to a gene: 8. The DNA for the CDR3 is TGCAGTGCTAGAGATCCGAGGACTAGCGGACCCTCCTACAATGAGCAGTTCTTC. It translates to CSARDPRTSGPSYNEQFF.

This clonotype appeared a few times. The rearrangement joins TRBV4-1 to TRBJ2-3; 9 bases are shared with TRBD2. In germline, CDR1 is MGHRA, CDR2 YSYEKL. The CDR3 contains 16 residues. V lost 0 bases, J lost 10 bases, and 11 bases stayed unmatched. The CDR3 protein is CASSQEKVASGDPQYF. The CDR3 nucleotides are TGCGCCAGCAGCCAAGAGAAGGTCGCTAGCGGGGATCCGCAGTATTTT.

The chain is built from TRBV7-8 and TRBJ2-2, with D uncertain. V was trimmed by 3 bases and J by 4 bases, leaving 9 bases between them. Looked up from germline, CDR1 is SGHVS and CDR2 is FQNEAQ. This CDR3 contains 14 residues. CDR3 nucleotides: TGTGCCAGCAGCTTCGAACCTCCCACCGGGGAGCTGTTTTTT. Protein product: CASSFEPPTGELFF.

In its sample, this clonotype was seen a few times. The genes are TRBV4-2 and TRBJ2-1; no definite D call. Germline CDR1 is LGHNA and CDR2 is YNFKEQ. The V end was cut by 1 base, the J end by 8 bases, with 15 bases between. The CDR3 consists of 15 residues. This CDR3 reads CASSQGSRPADEQFF. CDR3 nucleotide sequence: TGTGCCAGCAGCCAAGGAAGTCGGCCAGCAGATGAGCAGTTCTTC.

V usage is TRBV7-3 and J usage is TRBJ2-7, with 12 bases identical to TRBD1. The germline gives CDR1 SGHTA, CDR2 FQGTGA. The length of the CDR3 is 15 residues. V shed 2 bases and J 6 bases; nucleotides not matched to a gene: 5. This CDR3 is CASSLDGTGGAEQYF. CDR3 coding DNA: TGTGCCAGCAGCTTAGACGGGACAGGGGGCGCCGAGCAGTACTTC.

The chain uses TRBV6-2 or TRBV6-3 and TRBJ2-7; 8 bases align to TRBD1. Trimming cost V 2 bases and J 1 base; bases outside gene matches: 7. Germline CDR1 reads MNHEY; CDR2 reads SVGEGT. The CDR3 has 16 amino acids. The CDR3 coding sequence is TGTGCCAGCAGTTACCCCCGGGACAGGTGGTCCTACGAGCAGTACTTC. Encoded protein: CASSYPRDRWSYEQYF.

This chain connects TRBV4-1 to TRBJ2-7, with D unclear. V dropped 1 base and J dropped 3 bases, with 10 bases sitting between them. This CDR3 spans 14 amino acids. Germline lookup yields CDR1 MGHRA and CDR2 YSYEKL. Here the CDR3 reads CASSQVPLLYEQYF. The CDR3 coding sequence is TGCGCCAGCAGCCAAGTTCCATTACTCTACGAGCAGTACTTC.

This chain connects TRBV28 to TRBJ1-6; perhaps TRBD1 as D (5 bases). The CDR3 has 14 residues. The V gene's germline CDR1 is MDHEN and CDR2 SYDVKM. V was cut by 6 bases and J by 10 bases, with 16 bases left in between. The CDR3: CASSPPGGGSPLHF. The CDR3 nucleotides are TGTGCCAGCAGCCCCCCCGGGGGGGGGTCACCCCTCCACTTT.

This clonotype has just a few counts. The chain uses TRBV28 and TRBJ2-3, with 8 bases fitting TRBD1. The CDR3 runs 17 residues. Germline V CDR1 and CDR2: MDHEN, SYDVKM. V dropped 3 bases and J dropped 2; count of bases not matched to a gene: 10. The CDR3 sequence is CASSFGPDRDDTDTQYF. The CDR3 DNA follows: TGTGCCAGCAGTTTTGGACCGGACAGGGATGACACAGATACGCAGTATTTT.